This entry features one T cell receptor (beta chain) sequence. These data are taken from a study of CD8 T cells in Susac syndrome. RNA amounts of roughly 0.45 to 1 ug underwent reverse transcription with random hexamers. MiXCR, applied by TCRdb to the immunoSEQ multiplex PCR reads, yields one record per CDR3 protein. Counted here are approximately 100,000 distinct CDR3 sequences, approximately 95% occurring once; the ten biggest clones make up about 0.42%. The sequence was collected from a human donor with Susac syndrome. The sequencing input was CD8+ T cells from PBMCs.

The CDR3 sequence is CASSSPRDVGAFF. The CDR3 DNA sequence: TGTGCCAGCAGCTCACCAAGGGATGTCGGAGCTTTCTTT. The rearrangement links TRBV12-3 or TRBV12-4 to TRBJ1-1; no definite D call. The CDR3 extends over 13 amino acids. Trimming left V 6 bases short and J 10 bases short, with 18 bases between.